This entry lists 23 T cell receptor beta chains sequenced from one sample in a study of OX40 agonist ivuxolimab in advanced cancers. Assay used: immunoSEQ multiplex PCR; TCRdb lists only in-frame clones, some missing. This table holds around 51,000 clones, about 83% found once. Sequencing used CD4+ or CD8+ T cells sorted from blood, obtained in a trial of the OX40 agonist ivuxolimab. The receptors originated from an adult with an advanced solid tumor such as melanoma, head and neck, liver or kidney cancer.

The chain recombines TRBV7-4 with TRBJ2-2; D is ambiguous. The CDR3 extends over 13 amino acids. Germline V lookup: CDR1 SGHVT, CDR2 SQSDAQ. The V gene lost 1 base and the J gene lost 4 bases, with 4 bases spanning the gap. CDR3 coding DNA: TGTGCCAGCAGCTTAGTTTGCACCGGGGAGCTGTTTTTT. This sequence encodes CASSLVCTGELFF. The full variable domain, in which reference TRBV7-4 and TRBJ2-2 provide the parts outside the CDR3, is GAGVSQSPRYKVAKRGRDVALRCDSISGHVTLYWYRQTLGQGSEVLTYSQSDAQRDKSGRPSGRFSAERPERSVSTLKIQRTEQGDSAVYLCASSLVCTGELFFGEGSRLTVL.

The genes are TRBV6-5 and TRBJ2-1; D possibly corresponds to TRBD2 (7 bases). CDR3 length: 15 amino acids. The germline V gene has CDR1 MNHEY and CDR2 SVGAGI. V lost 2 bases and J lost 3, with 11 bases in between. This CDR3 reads CASSYEGGVYNEQFF. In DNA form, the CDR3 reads TGTGCCAGCAGTTACGAGGGGGGGGTCTACAATGAGCAGTTCTTC.

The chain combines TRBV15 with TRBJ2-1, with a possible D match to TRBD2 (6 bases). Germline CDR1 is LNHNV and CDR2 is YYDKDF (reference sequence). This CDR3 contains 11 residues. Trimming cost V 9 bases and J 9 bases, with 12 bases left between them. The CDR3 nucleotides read TGTGCCACATGGACTATCCGTGAGCAGTTCTTC. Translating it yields CATWTIREQFF. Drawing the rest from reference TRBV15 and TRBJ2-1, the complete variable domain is DAMVIQNPRYQVTQFGKPVTLSCSQTLNHNVMYWYQQKSSQAPKLLFHYYDKDFNNEADTPDNFQSRRPNTSFCFLDIRSPGLGDTAMYLCATWTIREQFFGPGTRLTVL.

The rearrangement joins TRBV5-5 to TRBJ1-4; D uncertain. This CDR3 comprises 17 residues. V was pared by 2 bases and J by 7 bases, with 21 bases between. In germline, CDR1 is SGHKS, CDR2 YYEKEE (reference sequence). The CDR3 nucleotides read TGTGCCAGCAGCTTATCCGACCCCCTGAATCCAGTTGAAAAACTGTTTTTT. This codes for CASSLSDPLNPVEKLFF.

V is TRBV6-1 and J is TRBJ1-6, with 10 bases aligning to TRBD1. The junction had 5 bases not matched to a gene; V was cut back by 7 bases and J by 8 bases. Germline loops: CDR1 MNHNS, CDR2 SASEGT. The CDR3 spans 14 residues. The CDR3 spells CASTRQGAHSPLHF. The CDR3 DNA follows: TGTGCCAGCACCAGACAGGGGGCGCATTCACCCCTCCACTTT.

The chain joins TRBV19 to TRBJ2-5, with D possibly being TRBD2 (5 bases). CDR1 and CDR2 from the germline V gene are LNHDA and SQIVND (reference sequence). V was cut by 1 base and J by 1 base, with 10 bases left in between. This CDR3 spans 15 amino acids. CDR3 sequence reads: CASSIGVGAQETQYF. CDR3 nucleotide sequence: TGTGCCAGTAGTATAGGGGTGGGAGCCCAAGAGACCCAGTACTTC.

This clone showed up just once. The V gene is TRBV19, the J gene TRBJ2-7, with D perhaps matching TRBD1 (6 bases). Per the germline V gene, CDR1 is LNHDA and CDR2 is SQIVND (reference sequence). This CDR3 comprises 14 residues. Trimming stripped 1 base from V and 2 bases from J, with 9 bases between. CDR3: CASSIVGQAYEQYF. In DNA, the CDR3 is TGTGCCAGTAGTATAGTGGGACAAGCCTACGAGCAGTACTTC.

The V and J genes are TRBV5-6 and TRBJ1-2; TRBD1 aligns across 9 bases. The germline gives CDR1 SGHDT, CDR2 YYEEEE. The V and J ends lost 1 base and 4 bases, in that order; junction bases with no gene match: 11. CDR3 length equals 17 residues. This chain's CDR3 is CASSLTIGTGMTYGYTF. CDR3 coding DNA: TGTGCCAGCAGCTTGACTATCGGGACAGGGATGACCTATGGCTACACCTTC.

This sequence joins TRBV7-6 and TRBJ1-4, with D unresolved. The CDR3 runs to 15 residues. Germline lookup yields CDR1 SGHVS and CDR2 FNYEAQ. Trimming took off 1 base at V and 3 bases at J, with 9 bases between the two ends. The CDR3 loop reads CASSLVRGPNEKLFF. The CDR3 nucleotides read TGTGCCAGCAGCTTAGTAAGAGGACCTAATGAAAAACTGTTTTTT.

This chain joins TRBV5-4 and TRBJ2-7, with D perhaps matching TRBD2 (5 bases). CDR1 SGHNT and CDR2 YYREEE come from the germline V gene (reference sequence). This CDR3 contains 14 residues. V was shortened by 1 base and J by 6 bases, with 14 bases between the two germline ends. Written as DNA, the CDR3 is TGTGCCAGCAGCTTGAGGAACCAAGGAGGCGAGCAGTACTTC. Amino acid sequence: CASSLRNQGGEQYF.

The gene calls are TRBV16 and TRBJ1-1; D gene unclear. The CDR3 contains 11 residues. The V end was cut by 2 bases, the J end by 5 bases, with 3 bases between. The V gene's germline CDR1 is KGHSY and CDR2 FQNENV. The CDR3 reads CASSQVTEAFF. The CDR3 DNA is TGTGCCAGCAGCCAAGTGACTGAAGCTTTCTTT. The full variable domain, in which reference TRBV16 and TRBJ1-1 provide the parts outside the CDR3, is GEEVAQTPKHLVRGEGQKAKLYCAPIKGHSYVFWYQQVLKNEFKFLISFQNENVFDETGMPKERFSAKCLPNSPCSLEIQATKLEDSAVYFCASSQVTEAFFGQGTRLTVV.

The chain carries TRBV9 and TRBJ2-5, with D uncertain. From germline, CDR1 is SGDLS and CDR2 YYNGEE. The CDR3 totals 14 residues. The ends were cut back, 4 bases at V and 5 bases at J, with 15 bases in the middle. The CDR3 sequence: CASSSRWFRETQYF. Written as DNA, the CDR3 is TGTGCCAGCAGCTCGAGATGGTTCCGGGAGACCCAGTACTTC.

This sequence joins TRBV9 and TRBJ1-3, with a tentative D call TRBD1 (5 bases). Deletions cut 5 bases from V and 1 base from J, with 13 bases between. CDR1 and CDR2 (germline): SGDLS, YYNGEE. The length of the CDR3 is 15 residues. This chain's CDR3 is CASSISGGSGNTIYF. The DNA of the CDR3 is TGTGCCAGCAGTATAAGTGGGGGGTCTGGAAACACCATATATTTT.

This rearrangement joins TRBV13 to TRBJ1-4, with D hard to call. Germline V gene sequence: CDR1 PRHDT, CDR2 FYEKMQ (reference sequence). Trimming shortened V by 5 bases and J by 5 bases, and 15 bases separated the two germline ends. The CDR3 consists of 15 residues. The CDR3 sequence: CASSPTLDTNEKLFF. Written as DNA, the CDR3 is TGTGCCAGCAGCCCCACCCTCGACACAAATGAAAAACTGTTTTTT.

The CDR3 DNA follows: TGCGCCAGCAGCCAGAAACAGGGTGGTAATGAAAAACTGTTTTTT. This codes for CASSQKQGGNEKLFF. The rearrangement links TRBV5-1 to TRBJ1-4; possible D gene TRBD1, 6 bases. Germline V gives CDR1 SGHRS, CDR2 YFSETQ. The CDR3 is 15 residues long. V shed 4 bases and J shed 4 bases, with 14 bases lying between them. The full variable domain, rest sourced from reference TRBV5-1 and TRBJ1-4, is KAGVTQTPRYLIKTRGQQVTLSCSPISGHRSVSWYQQTPGQGLQFLFEYFSETQRNKGNFPGRFSGRQFSNSRSEMNVSTLELGDSALYLCASSQKQGGNEKLFFGSGTQLSVL.

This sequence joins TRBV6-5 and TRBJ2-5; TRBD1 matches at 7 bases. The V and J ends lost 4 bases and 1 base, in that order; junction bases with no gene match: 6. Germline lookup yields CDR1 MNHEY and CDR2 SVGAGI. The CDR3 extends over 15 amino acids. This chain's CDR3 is CASSFDRVRQETQYF. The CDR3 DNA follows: TGTGCCAGCAGTTTCGACAGGGTCCGCCAAGAGACCCAGTACTTC.

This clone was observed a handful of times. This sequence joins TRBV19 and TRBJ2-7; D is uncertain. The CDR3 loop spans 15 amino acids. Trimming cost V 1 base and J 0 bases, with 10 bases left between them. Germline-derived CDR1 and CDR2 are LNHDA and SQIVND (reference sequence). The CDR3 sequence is CASSIVAESSYEQYF. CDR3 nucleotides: TGTGCCAGTAGTATAGTGGCGGAAAGCTCCTACGAGCAGTACTTC.

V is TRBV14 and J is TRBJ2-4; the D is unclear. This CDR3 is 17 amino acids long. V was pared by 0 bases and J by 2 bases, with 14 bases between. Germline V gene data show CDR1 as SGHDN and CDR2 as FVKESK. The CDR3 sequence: CASSQDGVGLPKNIQYF. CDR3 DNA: TGTGCCAGCAGCCAAGATGGCGTGGGCCTACCCAAAAACATTCAGTACTTC. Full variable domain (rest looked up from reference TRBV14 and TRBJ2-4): EAGVTQFPSHSVIEKGQTVTLRCDPISGHDNLYWYRRVMGKEIKFLLHFVKESKQDESGMPNNRFLAERTGGTYSTLKVQPAELEDSGVYFCASSQDGVGLPKNIQYFGAGTRLSVL.

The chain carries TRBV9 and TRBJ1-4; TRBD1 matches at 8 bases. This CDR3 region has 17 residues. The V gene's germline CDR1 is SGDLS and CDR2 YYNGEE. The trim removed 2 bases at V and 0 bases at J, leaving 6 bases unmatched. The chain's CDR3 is CASSVRDRPATNEKLFF. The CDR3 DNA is TGTGCCAGCAGCGTCCGGGACAGGCCCGCAACTAATGAAAAACTGTTTTTT.

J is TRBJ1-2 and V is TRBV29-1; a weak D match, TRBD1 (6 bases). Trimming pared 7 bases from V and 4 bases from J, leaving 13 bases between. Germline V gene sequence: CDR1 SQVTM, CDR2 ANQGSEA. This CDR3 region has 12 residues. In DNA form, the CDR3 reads TGCAGCGCCCCACAGGGAGGCTATGGCTACACCTTC. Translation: CSAPQGGYGYTF.

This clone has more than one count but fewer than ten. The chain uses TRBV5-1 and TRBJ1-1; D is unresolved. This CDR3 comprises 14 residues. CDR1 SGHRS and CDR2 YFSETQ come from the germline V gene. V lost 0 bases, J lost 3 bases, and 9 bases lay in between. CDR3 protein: CASSLVEGYTEAFF. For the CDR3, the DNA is TGCGCCAGCAGCTTGGTTGAAGGGTACACTGAAGCTTTCTTT.

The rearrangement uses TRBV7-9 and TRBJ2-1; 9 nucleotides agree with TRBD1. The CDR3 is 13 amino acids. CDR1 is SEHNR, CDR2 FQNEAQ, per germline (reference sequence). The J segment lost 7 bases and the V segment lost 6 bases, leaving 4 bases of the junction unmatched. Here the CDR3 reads CASRGTGKNEQFF. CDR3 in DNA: TGTGCCAGCAGAGGGACAGGGAAAAATGAGCAGTTCTTC.

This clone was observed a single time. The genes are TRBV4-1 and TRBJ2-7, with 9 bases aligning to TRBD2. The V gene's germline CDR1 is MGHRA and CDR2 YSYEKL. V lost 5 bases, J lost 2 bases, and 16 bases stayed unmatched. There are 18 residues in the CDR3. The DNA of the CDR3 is TGCGCCAGCAGCGCCCAGTTGTTATTTGCGGGAGGGACCTACGAGCAGTACTTC. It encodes CASSAQLLFAGGTYEQYF.